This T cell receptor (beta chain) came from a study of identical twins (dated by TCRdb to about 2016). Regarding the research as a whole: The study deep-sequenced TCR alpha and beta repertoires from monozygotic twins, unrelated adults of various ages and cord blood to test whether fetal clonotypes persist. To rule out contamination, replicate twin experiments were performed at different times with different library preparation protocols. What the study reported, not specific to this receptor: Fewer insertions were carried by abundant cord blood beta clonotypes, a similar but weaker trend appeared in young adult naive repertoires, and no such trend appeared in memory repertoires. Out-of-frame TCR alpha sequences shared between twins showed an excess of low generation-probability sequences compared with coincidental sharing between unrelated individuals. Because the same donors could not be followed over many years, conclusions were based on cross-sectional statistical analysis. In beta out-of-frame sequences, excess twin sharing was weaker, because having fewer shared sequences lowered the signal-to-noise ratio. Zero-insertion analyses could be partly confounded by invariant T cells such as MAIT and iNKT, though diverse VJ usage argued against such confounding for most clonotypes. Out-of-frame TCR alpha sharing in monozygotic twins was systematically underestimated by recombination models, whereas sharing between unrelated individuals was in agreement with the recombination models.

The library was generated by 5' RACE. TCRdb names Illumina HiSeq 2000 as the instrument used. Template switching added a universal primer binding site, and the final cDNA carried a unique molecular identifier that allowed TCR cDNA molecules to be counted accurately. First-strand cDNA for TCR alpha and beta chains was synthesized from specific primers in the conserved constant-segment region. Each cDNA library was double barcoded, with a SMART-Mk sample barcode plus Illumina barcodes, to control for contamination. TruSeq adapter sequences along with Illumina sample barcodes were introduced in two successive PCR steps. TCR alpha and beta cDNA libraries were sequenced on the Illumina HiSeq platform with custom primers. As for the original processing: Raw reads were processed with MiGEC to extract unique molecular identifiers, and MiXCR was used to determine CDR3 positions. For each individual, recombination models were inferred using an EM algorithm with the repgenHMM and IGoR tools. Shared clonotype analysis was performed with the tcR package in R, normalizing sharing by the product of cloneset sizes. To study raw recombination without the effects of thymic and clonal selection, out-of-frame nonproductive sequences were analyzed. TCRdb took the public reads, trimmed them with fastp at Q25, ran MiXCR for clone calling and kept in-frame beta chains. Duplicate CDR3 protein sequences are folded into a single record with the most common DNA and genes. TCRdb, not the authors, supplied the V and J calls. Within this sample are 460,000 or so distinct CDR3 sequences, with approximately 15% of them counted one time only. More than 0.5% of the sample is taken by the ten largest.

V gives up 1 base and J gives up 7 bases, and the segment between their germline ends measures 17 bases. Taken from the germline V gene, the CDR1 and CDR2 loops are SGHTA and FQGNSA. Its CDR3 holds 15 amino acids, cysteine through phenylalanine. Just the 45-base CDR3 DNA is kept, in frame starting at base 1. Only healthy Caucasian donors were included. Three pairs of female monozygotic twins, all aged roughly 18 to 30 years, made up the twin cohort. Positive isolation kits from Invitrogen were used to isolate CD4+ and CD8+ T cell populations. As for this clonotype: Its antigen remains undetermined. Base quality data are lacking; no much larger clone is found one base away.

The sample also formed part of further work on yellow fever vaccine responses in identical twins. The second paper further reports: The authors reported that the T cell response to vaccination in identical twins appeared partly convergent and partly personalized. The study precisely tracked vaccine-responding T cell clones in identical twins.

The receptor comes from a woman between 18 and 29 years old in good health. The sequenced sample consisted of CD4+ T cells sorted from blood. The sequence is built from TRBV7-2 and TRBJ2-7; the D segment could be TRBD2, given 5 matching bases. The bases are TGTGCCAGCAGCTTAGATCTACCTCAGGAGCGGGAGCAGTACTTC. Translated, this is CASSLDLPQEREQYF.